What follows is one T cell receptor (beta chain) and its context. Its matching antigen is unknown. PCR primers comprised 60 Vbeta and 13 Jbeta primers. Produced via immunoSEQ multiplex PCR; TCRdb's table is partial and in-frame only. There are fewer than 150,000 clones in the sample; about 79% occur only once, and about 3.9% lies in the top ten. The CDR3 is 15 residues long. The J segment lost 6 bases and the V segment lost 1 base, leaving 9 bases of the junction unmatched. The V gene's germline CDR1 is SGHDT and CDR2 YYEEEE. This sample stems from a study of cytomegalovirus exposure and HLA in healthy donors. Study-level results: V- and J-gene trimming in TCR beta was tied to a missense DCLRE1C variant by an analysis performed later.

The rearrangement links TRBV5-6 to TRBJ2-7; TRBD1 aligns across 8 bases. This sequence originates from a man aged 35-49 years in good health and CMV-seropositive. Sequencing used PBMCs. Here the CDR3 reads CASSLSGAGGGEQYF. The CDR3 nucleotides are TGTGCCAGCAGCTTGAGTGGAGCAGGGGGCGGCGAGCAGTACTTC.